The 16 T cell receptor beta chains listed next were all sequenced from one sample in a study of blood T cell repertoires in COVID-19. TCRdb's copy holds only in-frame clones and misses some; the assay was immunoSEQ multiplex PCR. The data hold more than 400,000 clones, with approximately 85% observed a single time. The sample comprised peripheral blood. These receptor sequences come from a human donor in a cohort sampled during active COVID-19.

The chain recombines TRBV19 with TRBJ1-2; D possibly corresponds to TRBD1 (6 bases). Per the germline V gene, CDR1 is LNHDA and CDR2 is SQIVND (reference sequence). Trimming took off 6 bases at V and 2 bases at J, with 13 bases between the two ends. The CDR3 totals 14 residues. CDR3 bases: TGTGCCAGTAGCTCTACAGGGTACAACTATGGCTACACCTTC. Amino acid sequence: CASSSTGYNYGYTF.

This clone was detected once. This chain joins TRBV19 and TRBJ1-3; no reliable D call. Trimming cost V 1 base and J 0 bases, with 10 bases left between them. This CDR3 comprises 16 residues. Germline V lookup: CDR1 LNHDA, CDR2 SQIVND (reference sequence). The CDR3 DNA sequence: TGTGCCAGTAGTATAGCCCCCGCGAGCTCTGGAAACACCATATATTTT. Protein: CASSIAPASSGNTIYF.

The chain carries TRBV4-1 and TRBJ2-4; 7 nucleotides agree with TRBD2. Trimming cost V 0 bases and J 0 bases; bases outside gene matches: 11. From germline, CDR1 is MGHRA and CDR2 YSYEKL. This CDR3 contains 19 residues. CDR3 sequence: CASSQDVSGSKLAKNIQYF. The CDR3 DNA reads as TGCGCCAGCAGCCAAGACGTTAGCGGGTCTAAACTAGCCAAAAACATTCAGTACTTC.

This clone was picked up a small number of times. The chain links TRBV3-1 (or the pseudogene TRBV3-2) to TRBJ1-6, with 9 positions matching TRBD1. The length of the CDR3 is 14 residues. J lost 8 bases, V lost 5 bases, and 4 bases had no gene match. From germline, CDR1 is LGHDT and CDR2 YNNKEL (reference sequence). The CDR3 here is CASSYRDRDSPLHF. For the CDR3, the DNA is TGTGCCAGCAGCTACCGGGACAGGGATTCACCCCTCCACTTT.

The rearrangement joins TRBV5-4 to TRBJ1-6, with TRBD1 identical over 8 bases. V lost 4 bases to trimming and J lost 8 bases; unmatched junction nucleotides: 8. The CDR3 length is 15 residues. The V gene's germline CDR1 is SGHNT and CDR2 YYREEE (reference sequence). The chain's CDR3 is CASSPTGARDSPLHF. In DNA form, the CDR3 reads TGTGCCAGCAGCCCGACAGGGGCTAGAGATTCACCCCTCCACTTT.

The rearrangement links TRBV28 to TRBJ1-4; 10 bases align to TRBD1. From germline, CDR1 is MDHEN and CDR2 SYDVKM. The CDR3 sequence is 15 residues long. The V segment lost 6 bases and the J segment 4 bases; nucleotides outside the gene matches: 5. The DNA of the CDR3 is TGTGCCAGCAGGACAGGGGGCACGAATAATGAAAAACTGTTTTTT. Translated: CASRTGGTNNEKLFF.

The rearrangement uses TRBV4-3 and TRBJ2-1; 10 positions agree with TRBD2. Losses at the gene ends were 4 bases for V and 8 bases for J; bases not matched to a gene: 5. CDR3 length: 14 residues. Germline CDR1 reads LGHNA; CDR2 reads YSLEER. This chain's CDR3 is CASSLLAGGDEQFF. CDR3 sequence (DNA): TGCGCCAGCAGCCTATTAGCGGGAGGAGATGAGCAGTTCTTC.

This clone was detected only once. The chain uses TRBV11-2 and TRBJ1-2, with D tentatively TRBD1 (6 bases). Germline CDR1 is SGHAT and CDR2 is FQNNGV. V lost 5 bases to trimming and J lost 2 bases, with 15 bases between them. CDR3 length: 15 residues. The CDR3 sequence is CASSHLRGANYGYTF. The CDR3 DNA is TGTGCCAGCAGCCACCTCCGGGGGGCGAACTATGGCTACACCTTC.

V gene TRBV29-1 combines with J gene TRBJ2-3; D is perhaps TRBD2 (5 bases). Trimming stripped 6 bases from V and 6 bases from J, with 16 bases between. This CDR3 has 13 amino acids. The germline CDR1 and CDR2 sequences are SQVTM and ANQGSEA. The CDR3 spells CSVRETSADTQYF. Written as DNA, the CDR3 is TGCAGCGTCCGAGAAACTAGTGCCGATACGCAGTATTTT.

The chain recombines TRBV29-1 with TRBJ2-7; 10 nucleotides agree with TRBD2. The CDR3 is 12 amino acids. The V gene's germline CDR1 is SQVTM and CDR2 ANQGSEA. The J segment lost 3 bases and the V segment lost 6 bases, leaving 2 bases of the junction unmatched. CDR3 in DNA: TGCAGCGTGCGGACTAGCGGCTACGAGCAGTACTTC. Translating gives CSVRTSGYEQYF.

This clone was observed a few times. The chain recombines TRBV28 with TRBJ1-2; D is unresolved. Germline V gene sequence: CDR1 MDHEN, CDR2 SYDVKM. The CDR3 is 15 amino acids. V was clipped by 8 bases and J by 4 bases, with 20 bases between them. Here the CDR3 reads CASGPELSYLYGYTF. The CDR3 DNA follows: TGTGCCAGCGGGCCAGAACTTTCCTATCTCTATGGCTACACCTTC.

The V gene is TRBV7-3, the J gene TRBJ1-1, with D unclear. Per germline, CDR1 SGHTA and CDR2 FQGTGA. The CDR3 totals 13 residues. The V and J ends lost 3 bases and 9 bases respectively, with 14 bases between them. This CDR3 reads CASSFERAGKAFF. CDR3 sequence (DNA): TGTGCCAGCAGCTTTGAGCGGGCCGGGAAAGCTTTCTTT.

The chain combines TRBV11-2 with TRBJ1-6; unclear D gene. V was cut by 1 base and J by 10 bases, with 11 bases left in between. There are 14 residues in the CDR3. Germline-derived CDR1 and CDR2 are SGHAT and FQNNGV. CDR3 in DNA: TGTGCCAGCAGCTTAGGGGAGGGTAAATCACCCCTCCACTTT. As protein: CASSLGEGKSPLHF.

This chain joins TRBV3-1 (or the pseudogene TRBV3-2) and TRBJ2-1, with TRBD2 as a possible D gene (5 bases). The CDR3 extends over 18 amino acids. The V and J ends lost 3 bases and 8 bases respectively, with 26 bases between them. CDR1 LGHDT and CDR2 YNNKEL come from the germline V gene (reference sequence). CDR3 in amino acids: CASSHGSRVSGPRYEQFF. CDR3 sequence (DNA): TGTGCCAGCAGCCATGGGTCCCGGGTCAGCGGACCACGGTATGAGCAGTTCTTC.

The chain employs TRBV30 and TRBJ1-5; a weak D match, TRBD1 (6 bases). Germline-derived CDR1 and CDR2 are GTSNPN and SVGIG (reference sequence). CDR3 length: 14 amino acids. Trimming pared 0 bases from V and 2 bases from J, leaving 8 bases between. The CDR3 sequence is CAWSVRQGNQPQHF. The CDR3 DNA reads as TGTGCCTGGAGTGTACGACAGGGCAATCAGCCCCAGCATTTT.

A note on this clone: Other DNA sequences in the same sample also yield this CDR3. The rearrangement joins TRBV10-3 to TRBJ1-3; unclear D gene. V was trimmed by 0 bases and J by 1 base, leaving 7 bases between them. There are 15 residues in the CDR3. CDR1 ENHRY and CDR2 SYGVKD come from the germline V gene. Here the CDR3 reads CAISESTGSGNTIYF. The CDR3 DNA is TGTGCCATCAGTGAGTCGACGGGATCTGGAAACACCATATATTTT.